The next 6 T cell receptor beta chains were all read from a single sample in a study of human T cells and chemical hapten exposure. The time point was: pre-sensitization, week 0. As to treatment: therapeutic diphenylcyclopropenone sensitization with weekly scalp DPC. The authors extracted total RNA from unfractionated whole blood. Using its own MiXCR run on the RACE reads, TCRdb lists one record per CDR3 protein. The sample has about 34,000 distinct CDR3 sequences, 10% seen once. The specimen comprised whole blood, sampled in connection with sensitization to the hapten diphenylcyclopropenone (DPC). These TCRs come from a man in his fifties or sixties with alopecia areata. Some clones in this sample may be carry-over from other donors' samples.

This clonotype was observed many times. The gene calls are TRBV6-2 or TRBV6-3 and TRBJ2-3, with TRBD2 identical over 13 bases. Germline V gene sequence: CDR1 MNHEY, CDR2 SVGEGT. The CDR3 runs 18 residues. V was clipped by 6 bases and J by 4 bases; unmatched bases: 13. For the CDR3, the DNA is TGTGCCAGCAGCCACCGGACTAGCGGGAGCATCGTTGCAGATACGCAGTATTTT. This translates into CASSHRTSGSIVADTQYF.

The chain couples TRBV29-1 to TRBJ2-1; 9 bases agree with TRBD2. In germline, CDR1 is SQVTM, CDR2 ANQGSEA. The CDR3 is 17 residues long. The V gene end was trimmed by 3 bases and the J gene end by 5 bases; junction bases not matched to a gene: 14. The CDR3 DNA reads TGCAGCGTTGAGGTCCTAGCGGGACCCACCGGGGACAATGAGCAGTTCTTC. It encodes CSVEVLAGPTGDNEQFF.

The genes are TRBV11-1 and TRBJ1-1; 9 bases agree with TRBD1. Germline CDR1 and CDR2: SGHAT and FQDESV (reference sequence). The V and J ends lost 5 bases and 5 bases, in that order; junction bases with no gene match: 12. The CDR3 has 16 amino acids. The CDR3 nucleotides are TGTGCCAGCAGCGAACGGGACAGGGTTACGGGGACTGAAGCTTTCTTT. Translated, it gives CASSERDRVTGTEAFF. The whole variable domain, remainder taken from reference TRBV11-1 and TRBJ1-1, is EAEVAQSPRYKITEKSQAVAFWCDPISGHATLYWYRQILGQGPELLVQFQDESVVDDSQLPKDRFSAERLKGVDSTLKIQPAELGDSAMYLCASSERDRVTGTEAFFGQGTRLTVV.

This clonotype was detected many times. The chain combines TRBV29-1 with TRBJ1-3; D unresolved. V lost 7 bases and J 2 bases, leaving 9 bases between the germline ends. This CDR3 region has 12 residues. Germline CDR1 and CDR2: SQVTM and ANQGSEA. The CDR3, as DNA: TGCAGCGGCGGGAATCCTGGAAACACCATATATTTT. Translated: CSGGNPGNTIYF.

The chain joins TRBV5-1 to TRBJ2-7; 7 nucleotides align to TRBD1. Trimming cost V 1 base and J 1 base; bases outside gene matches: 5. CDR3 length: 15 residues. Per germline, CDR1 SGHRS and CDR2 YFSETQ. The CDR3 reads CASSLSRDSSYEQYF. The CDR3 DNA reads TGCGCCAGCAGCTTGTCACGGGACAGTTCCTACGAGCAGTACTTC.

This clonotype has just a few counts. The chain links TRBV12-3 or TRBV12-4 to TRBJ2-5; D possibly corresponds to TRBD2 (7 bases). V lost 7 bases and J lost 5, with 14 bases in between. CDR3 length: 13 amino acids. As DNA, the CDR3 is TGTGCCAGCACCCCGGGGGGCATGGAGACCCAGTACTTC. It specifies CASTPGGMETQYF.